This TCR beta chain was identified during a study of beta chain features in type 1 diabetes. Expressed TCRB transcripts were sequenced because the isolated RNA had all been reverse transcribed beforehand. Samples of naive, central memory and regulatory T cells yielded a mean of about 3.6 million reads. Clones were read by immunoSEQ multiplex PCR, and TCRdb kept only the in-frame ones, dropping some. The sample has under 500,000 clones; over 25% are singletons. Points on this clone: As yet, its antigen is unknown.

Findings and caveats of the study: Shortening of TCRB CDR3s, moderate but significant, appeared in all four CD4+ subsets of Type 1 diabetes patients.

Germline CDR1 reads KGHSH; CDR2 reads LQKENI. CDR3 size: 14 residues. V lost 4 bases and J lost 2; bases outside the gene matches: 3. This clonotype originated in a young man in good health. The sequencing sample was made of naive CD4+ T cells from blood. The genes are TRBV18 and TRBJ2-5, with 8 bases that match TRBD2. The CDR3, as DNA: TGTGCCAGCTCACTCATAGCGGGGCAAGAGACCCAGTACTTC. Translating gives CASSLIAGQETQYF.